The following is a T cell receptor (beta chain) sequence with its context. Authors' analysis steps: Estimation of nucleated cell counts relied on the amplification of reference gene primers. Using immunoSEQ multiplex PCR, the repertoire was profiled, and TCRdb retains in-frame clones only, with some absent. D and trimming were read from the DNA, whereas the V and J calls and clone size are those reported in that table. Found here are around 150,000 clones, under 85% of them singletons; the top ten hold more than 3.5%. The CDR3 totals 13 residues. V lost 6 bases and J lost 1; bases outside the gene matches: 3. Looked up from germline, CDR1 is MGHDK and CDR2 is SYGVNS. The data were obtained in a study of blood T cell repertoires in COVID-19. Overall study context: Acute and convalescent COVID-19 specimens originated in the United States, Italy and Spain. PBMCs, B-cell-depleted T cells, or T cells provided the cDNA or gDNA that made up the material.

The TCR sequence derives from a woman older than 75 with acute or convalescent COVID-19. The genes are TRBV25-1 and TRBJ2-7, with TRBD1 matching over 7 bases. The sequenced material came from peripheral blood. Here the CDR3 DNA reads TGTGCCAGCAGAAGACAGGGATCCTACGAGCAGTACTTC. This sequence encodes CASRRQGSYEQYF.